This is a list of T cell receptor beta chains from one sample in a study of T cell changes during pregnancy in multiple sclerosis. TCRdb's copy holds only in-frame clones and misses some; the assay was immunoSEQ multiplex PCR. The sample lists around 41,000 clones, under 95% seen once, with around 0.39% in the top ten. This specimen was CD4+ T cells from peripheral blood mononuclear cells, taken in the third trimester of pregnancy. All receptors come from a female donor in good health, enrolled as a control in a pregnancy study. Each CDR3 is given with its conserved first and last residue. The order of the fields is clone size, J gene, D gene, V gene, CDR3 protein, CDR3 DNA. The D gene is left open where the match is weak. The listing skips clone size in some rows; elsewhere it reads once, few, many or a size class.

clone size: -; J gene: TRBJ1-5; D gene: -; V gene: TRBV23-1; CDR3 protein: CASSQSLRQPNQPQHF; CDR3 DNA: TGCGCCAGCAGTCAATCTCTCCGACAGCCCAATCAGCCCCAGCATTTT
clone size: -; J gene: TRBJ1-5; D gene: -; V gene: TRBV7-2; CDR3 protein: CASSLSGPQPQHF; CDR3 DNA: TGTGCCAGCAGCCTGAGCGGCCCCCAGCCCCAGCATTTT
clone size: -; J gene: TRBJ2-1; D gene: TRBD2; V gene: TRBV9; CDR3 protein: CASSVSPGGGLSSYNEQFF; CDR3 DNA: TGTGCCAGCAGCGTAAGCCCGGGGGGTGGATTAAGCTCCTACAATGAGCAGTTCTTC
clone size: -; J gene: TRBJ2-3; D gene: TRBD1; V gene: TRBV10-1; CDR3 protein: CASSHGTGPTDTQYF; CDR3 DNA: TGCGCCAGCAGTCACGGGACAGGACCCACAGATACGCAGTATTTT
clone size: -; J gene: TRBJ1-1; D gene: -; V gene: TRBV6-1; CDR3 protein: CASGRGGTNSFEAFF; CDR3 DNA: TGTGCCAGCGGGAGGGGTGGGACGAATAGTTTTGAAGCTTTCTTT
clone size: -; J gene: TRBJ2-7; D gene: TRBD1; V gene: TRBV5-1; CDR3 protein: CASSSQGTGNEQYF; CDR3 DNA: TGCGCCAGCAGCTCGCAGGGGACAGGGAACGAGCAGTACTTC
clone size: -; J gene: TRBJ1-2; D gene: TRBD1; V gene: TRBV6-5; CDR3 protein: CASRPGQVFGYTF; CDR3 DNA: TGTGCCAGCAGACCGGGACAGGTTTTTGGCTACACCTTC
clone size: -; J gene: TRBJ2-3; D gene: -; V gene: TRBV11-3; CDR3 protein: CASSSPRTDTQYF; CDR3 DNA: TGTGCCAGCAGCTCGCCCCGGACAGATACGCAGTATTTT
clone size: once; J gene: TRBJ2-7; D gene: TRBD1; V gene: TRBV5-1; CDR3 protein: CASSPGQGAVLYEQYF; CDR3 DNA: TGCGCCAGCAGCCCGGGACAGGGGGCCGTCCTCTACGAGCAGTACTTC
clone size: -; J gene: TRBJ2-3; D gene: -; V gene: TRBV12-1; CDR3 protein: CASPPIPGLAGGPTGDTQYF; CDR3 DNA: TGTGCCAGCCCACCAATTCCGGGACTAGCGGGAGGTCCGACAGGAGATACGCAGTATTTT